The TCR beta chain under discussion was sequenced for a study of cytomegalovirus exposure and HLA in healthy donors. The PCR made use of 60 Vbeta and 13 Jbeta primers. Here immunoSEQ multiplex PCR was the method, and the copy in TCRdb shows in-frame clones only, minus some. The table records about 92,000 clones, roughly 80% of them present only once. General observations from the study: The presence/absence work took it that sequencing depth was about the same across donors. HLA allele associations emerged for fewer than 20,000 TCR beta sequences in a later analysis, at 0.05 false discovery rate.

This CDR3 has 15 residues. Germline V gene data show CDR1 as SGHVS and CDR2 as FQNEAQ. The V and J ends lost 5 bases and 2 bases, in that order; junction bases with no gene match: 7. This clone was found a few times. The antigen is not known. Sequences were obtained from PBMCs. The chain uses TRBV7-8 and TRBJ2-3, with TRBD1 identical over 7 bases. The source of this sequence is a girl between 2 and 10 years old in good health and CMV-seropositive. Here the CDR3 DNA reads TGTGCCAGCAGCAAGGGACAGCGACTCACAGATACGCAGTATTTT. Translated: CASSKGQRLTDTQYF.